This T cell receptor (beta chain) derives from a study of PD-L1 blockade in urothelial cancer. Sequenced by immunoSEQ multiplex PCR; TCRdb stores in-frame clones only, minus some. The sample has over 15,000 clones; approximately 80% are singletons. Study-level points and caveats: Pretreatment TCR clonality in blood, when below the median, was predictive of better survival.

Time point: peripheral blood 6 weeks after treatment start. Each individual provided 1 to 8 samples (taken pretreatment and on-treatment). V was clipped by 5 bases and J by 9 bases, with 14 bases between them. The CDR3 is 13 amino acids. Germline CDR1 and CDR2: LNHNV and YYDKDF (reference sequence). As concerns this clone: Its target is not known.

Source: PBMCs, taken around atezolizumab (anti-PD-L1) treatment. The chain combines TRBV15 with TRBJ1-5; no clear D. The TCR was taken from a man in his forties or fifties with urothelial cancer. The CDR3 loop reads CATSVVEEGPQHF. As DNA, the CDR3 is TGTGCCACCAGCGTCGTGGAAGAGGGGCCCCAGCATTTT.